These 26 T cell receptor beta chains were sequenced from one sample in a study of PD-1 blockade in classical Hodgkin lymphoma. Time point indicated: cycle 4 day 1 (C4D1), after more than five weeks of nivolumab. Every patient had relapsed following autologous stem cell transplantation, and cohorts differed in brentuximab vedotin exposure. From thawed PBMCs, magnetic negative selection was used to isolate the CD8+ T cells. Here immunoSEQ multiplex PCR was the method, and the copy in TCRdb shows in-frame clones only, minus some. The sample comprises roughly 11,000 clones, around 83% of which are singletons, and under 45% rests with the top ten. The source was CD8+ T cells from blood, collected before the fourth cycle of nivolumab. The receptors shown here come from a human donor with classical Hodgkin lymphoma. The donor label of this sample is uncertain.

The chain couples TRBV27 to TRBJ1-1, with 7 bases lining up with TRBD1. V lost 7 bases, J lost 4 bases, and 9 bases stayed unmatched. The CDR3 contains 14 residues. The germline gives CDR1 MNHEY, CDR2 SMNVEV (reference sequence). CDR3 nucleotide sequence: TGTGCCAGCATCTCGGGACAGCCTGGCACTGAAGCTTTCTTT. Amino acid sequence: CASISGQPGTEAFF.

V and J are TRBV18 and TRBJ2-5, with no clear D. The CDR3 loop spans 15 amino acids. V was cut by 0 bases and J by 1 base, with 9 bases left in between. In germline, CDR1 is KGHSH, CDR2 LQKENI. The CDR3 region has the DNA TGTGCCAGCTCACCACCGGCTGGATTCCAAGAGACCCAGTACTTC. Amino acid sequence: CASSPPAGFQETQYF.

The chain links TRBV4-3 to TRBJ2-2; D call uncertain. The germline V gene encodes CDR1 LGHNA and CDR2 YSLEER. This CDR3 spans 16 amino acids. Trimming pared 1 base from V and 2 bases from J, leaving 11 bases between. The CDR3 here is CASSQGVGSNTGELFF. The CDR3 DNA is TGCGCCAGCAGCCAAGGGGTGGGTTCAAACACCGGGGAGCTGTTTTTT.

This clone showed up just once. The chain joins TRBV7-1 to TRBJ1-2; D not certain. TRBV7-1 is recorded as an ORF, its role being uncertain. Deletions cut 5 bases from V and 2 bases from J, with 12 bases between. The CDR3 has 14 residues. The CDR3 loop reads CASSPLSDNYGYTF. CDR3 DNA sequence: TGTGCCAGCAGCCCCCTATCGGACAACTATGGCTACACCTTC.

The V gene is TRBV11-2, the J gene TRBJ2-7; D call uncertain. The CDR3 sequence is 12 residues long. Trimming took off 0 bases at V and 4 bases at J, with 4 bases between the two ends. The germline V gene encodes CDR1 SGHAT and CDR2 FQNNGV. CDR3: CASSLDDYEQYF. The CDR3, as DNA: TGTGCCAGCAGCTTAGACGATTACGAGCAGTACTTC.

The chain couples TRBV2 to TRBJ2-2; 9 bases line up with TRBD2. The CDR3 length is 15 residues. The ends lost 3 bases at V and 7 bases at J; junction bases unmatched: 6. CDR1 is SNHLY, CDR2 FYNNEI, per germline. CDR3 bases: TGTGCCAGCAGTGACGGGCTAGCGGGATACGGGGAGCTGTTTTTT. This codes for CASSDGLAGYGELFF.

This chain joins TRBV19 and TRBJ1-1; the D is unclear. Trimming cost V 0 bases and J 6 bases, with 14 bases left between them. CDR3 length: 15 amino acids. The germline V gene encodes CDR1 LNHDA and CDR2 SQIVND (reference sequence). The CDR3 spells CASSIENLSGAEAFF. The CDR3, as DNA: TGTGCCAGTAGTATAGAAAATCTGTCCGGAGCTGAAGCTTTCTTT.

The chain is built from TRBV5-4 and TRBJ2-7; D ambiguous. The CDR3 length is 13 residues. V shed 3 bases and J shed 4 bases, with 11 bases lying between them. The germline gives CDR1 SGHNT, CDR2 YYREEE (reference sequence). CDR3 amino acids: CASSSEKQYEQYF. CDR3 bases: TGTGCCAGCAGCTCGGAAAAACAGTACGAGCAGTACTTC.

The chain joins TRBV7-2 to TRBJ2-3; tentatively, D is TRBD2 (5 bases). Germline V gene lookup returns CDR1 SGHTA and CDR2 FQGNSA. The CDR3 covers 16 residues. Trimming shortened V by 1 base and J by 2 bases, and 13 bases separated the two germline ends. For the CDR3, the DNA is TGTGCCAGCAGCTTAGTAGTGGGAGCGTACACAGATACGCAGTATTTT. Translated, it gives CASSLVVGAYTDTQYF.

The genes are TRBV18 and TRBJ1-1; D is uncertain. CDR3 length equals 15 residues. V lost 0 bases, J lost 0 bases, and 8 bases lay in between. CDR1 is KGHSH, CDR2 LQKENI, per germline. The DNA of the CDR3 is TGTGCCAGCTCACCACCGGTAAGGGTGAACACTGAAGCTTTCTTT. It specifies CASSPPVRVNTEAFF.

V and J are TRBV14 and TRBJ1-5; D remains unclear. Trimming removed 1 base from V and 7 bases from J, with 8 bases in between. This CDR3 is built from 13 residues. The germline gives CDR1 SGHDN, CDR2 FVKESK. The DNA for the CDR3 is TGTGCCAGCAGCCAAGGGATGGGCCAGCCCCAGCATTTT. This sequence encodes CASSQGMGQPQHF.

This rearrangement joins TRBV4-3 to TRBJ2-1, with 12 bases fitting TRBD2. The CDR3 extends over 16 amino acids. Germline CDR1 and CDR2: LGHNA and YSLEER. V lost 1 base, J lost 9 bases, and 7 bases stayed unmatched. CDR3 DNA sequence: TGCGCCAGCAGCCAAGGACGACTAGCGGGAGTCAGTGAGCAGTTCTTC. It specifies CASSQGRLAGVSEQFF.

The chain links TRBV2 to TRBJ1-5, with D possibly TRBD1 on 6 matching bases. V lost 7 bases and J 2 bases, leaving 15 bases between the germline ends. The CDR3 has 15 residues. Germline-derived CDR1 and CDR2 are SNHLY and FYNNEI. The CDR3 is CASIVNREGNQPQHF. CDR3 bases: TGTGCCAGCATCGTGAACAGGGAAGGCAATCAGCCCCAGCATTTT.

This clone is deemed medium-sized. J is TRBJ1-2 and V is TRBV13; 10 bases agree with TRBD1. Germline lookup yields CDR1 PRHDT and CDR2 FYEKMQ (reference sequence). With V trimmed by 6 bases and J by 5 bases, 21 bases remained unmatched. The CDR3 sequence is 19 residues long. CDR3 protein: CASRHRGAGQGSLGYGYTF. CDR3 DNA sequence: TGTGCCAGCAGACACAGAGGGGCGGGACAGGGGAGTCTCGGGTATGGCTACACCTTC.

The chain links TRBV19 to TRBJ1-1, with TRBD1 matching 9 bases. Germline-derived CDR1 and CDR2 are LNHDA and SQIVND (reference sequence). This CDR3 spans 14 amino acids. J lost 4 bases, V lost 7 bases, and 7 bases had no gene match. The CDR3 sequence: CASILGQGPTEAFF. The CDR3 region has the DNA TGTGCCAGTATCTTAGGACAGGGGCCCACTGAAGCTTTCTTT.

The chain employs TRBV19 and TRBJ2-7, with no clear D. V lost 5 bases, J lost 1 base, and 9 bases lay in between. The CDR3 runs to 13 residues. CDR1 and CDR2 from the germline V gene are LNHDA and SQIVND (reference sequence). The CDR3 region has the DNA TGTGCCAGTAGTGAGACGGAATCCTACGAGCAGTACTTC. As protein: CASSETESYEQYF.

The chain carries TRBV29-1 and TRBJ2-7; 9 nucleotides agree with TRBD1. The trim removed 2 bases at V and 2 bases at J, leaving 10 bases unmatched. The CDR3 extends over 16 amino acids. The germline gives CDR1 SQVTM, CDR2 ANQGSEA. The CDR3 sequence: CSVENRGTGSPYEQYF. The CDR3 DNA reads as TGCAGCGTTGAAAACCGTGGGACAGGGAGCCCCTACGAGCAGTACTTC.

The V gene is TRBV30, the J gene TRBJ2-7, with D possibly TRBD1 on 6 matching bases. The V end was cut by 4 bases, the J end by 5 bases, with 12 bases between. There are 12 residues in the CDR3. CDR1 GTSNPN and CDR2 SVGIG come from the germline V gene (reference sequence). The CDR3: CAWTGEYHEQYF. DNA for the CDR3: TGTGCCTGGACAGGGGAGTACCACGAGCAGTACTTC. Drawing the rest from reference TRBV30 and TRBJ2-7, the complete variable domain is SQTIHQWPATLVQPVGSPLSLECTVEGTSNPNLYWYRQAAGRGLQLLFYSVGIGQISSEVPQNLSASRPQDRQFILSSKKLLLSDSGFYLCAWTGEYHEQYFGPGTRLTVT.

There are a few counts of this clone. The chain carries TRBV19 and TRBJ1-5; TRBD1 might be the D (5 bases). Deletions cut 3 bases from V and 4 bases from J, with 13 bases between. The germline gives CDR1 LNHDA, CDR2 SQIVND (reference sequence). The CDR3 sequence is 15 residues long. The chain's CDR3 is CASSMFDRTNQPQHF. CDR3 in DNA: TGTGCCAGTAGTATGTTTGACAGAACTAATCAGCCCCAGCATTTT.

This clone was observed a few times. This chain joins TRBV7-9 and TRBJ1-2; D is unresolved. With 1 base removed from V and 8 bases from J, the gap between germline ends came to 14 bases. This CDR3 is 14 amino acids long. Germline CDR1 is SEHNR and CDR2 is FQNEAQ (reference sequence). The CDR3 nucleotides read TGTGCCAGCAGCTTAGTGACCGATTCGGGCGGCTACACCTTC. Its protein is CASSLVTDSGGYTF.

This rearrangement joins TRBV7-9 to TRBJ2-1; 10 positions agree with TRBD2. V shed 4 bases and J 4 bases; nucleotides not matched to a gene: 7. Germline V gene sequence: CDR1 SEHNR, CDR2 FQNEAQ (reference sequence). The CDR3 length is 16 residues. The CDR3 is CASSYLGTSVYNEQFF. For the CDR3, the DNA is TGTGCCAGCAGCTACCTAGGGACTAGCGTTTACAATGAGCAGTTCTTC.

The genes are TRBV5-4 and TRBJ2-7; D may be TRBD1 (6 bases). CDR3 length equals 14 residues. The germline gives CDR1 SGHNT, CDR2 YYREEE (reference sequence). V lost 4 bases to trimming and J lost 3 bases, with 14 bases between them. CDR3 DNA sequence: TGTGCCAGCAGCACCCTTGGACAGCTCTACGAGCAGTACTTC. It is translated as CASSTLGQLYEQYF.

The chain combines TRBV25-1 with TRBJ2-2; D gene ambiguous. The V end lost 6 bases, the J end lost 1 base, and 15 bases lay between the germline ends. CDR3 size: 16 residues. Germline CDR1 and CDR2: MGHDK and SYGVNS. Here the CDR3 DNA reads TGTGCCAGCAGGTCCGAGGAGACGAAGAACACCGGGGAGCTGTTTTTT. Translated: CASRSEETKNTGELFF.

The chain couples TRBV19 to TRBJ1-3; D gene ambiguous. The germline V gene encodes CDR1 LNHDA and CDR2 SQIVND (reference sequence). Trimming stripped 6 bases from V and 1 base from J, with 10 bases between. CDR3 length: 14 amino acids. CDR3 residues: CASRGTVSGNTIYF. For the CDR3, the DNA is TGTGCCAGTAGAGGAACAGTATCTGGAAACACCATATATTTT.

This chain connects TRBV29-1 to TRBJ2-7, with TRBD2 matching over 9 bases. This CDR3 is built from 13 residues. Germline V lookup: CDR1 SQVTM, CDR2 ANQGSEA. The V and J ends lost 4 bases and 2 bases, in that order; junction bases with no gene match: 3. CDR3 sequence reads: CSVVTSGAYEQYF. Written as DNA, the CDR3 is TGCAGCGTTGTGACTAGCGGAGCCTACGAGCAGTACTTC.

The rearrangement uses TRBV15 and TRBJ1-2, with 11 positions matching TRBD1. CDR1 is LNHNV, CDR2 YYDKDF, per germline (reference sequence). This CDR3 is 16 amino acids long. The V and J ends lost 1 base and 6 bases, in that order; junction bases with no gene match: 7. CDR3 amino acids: CATSRASGTGGDGYTF. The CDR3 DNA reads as TGTGCCACCAGCAGAGCCTCCGGGACAGGGGGAGATGGCTACACCTTC.